This is a list of T cell receptor beta chains from one sample in a study of blood T cell repertoires in COVID-19. Using immunoSEQ multiplex PCR, the repertoire was profiled, and TCRdb retains in-frame clones only, with some absent. The sample yields 50,000 to 65,000 clones, approximately 85% seen once. The specimen sequenced was peripheral blood. These receptor sequences come from a human donor in a cohort sampled during active COVID-19. CDR3s include the opening cysteine and the closing phenylalanine or tryptophan. The order of the fields is clone size, V gene, D gene, J gene, CDR3 protein, CDR3 DNA. A D gene is named only where the DNA matches it firmly. Only some rows state a clone size, as once, few, many or a class for expanded clones.

clone_size: once; v_call: TRBV30; d_call: NA; j_call: TRBJ1-2; cdr3_aa: CAWSVLRGTAGYTF; cdr3_nt: TGTGCCTGGAGTGTACTTCGGGGGACGGCGGGCTACACCTTC
clone_size: NA; v_call: TRBV9; d_call: NA; j_call: TRBJ2-4; cdr3_aa: CASSRGGRKNIQYF; cdr3_nt: TGTGCCAGCAGCCGAGGCGGGCGGAAAAACATTCAGTACTTC
clone_size: NA; v_call: TRBV7-2; d_call: NA; j_call: TRBJ1-5; cdr3_aa: CASSPPGNQPQHF; cdr3_nt: TGTGCCAGCAGCCCCCCTGGCAATCAGCCCCAGCATTTT
clone_size: NA; v_call: TRBV5-4; d_call: NA; j_call: TRBJ2-4; cdr3_aa: CASSWEIDFAKNIQYF; cdr3_nt: TGTGCCAGCAGCTGGGAGATAGACTTTGCCAAAAACATTCAGTACTTC
clone_size: NA; v_call: TRBV24-1; d_call: TRBD2; j_call: TRBJ2-1; cdr3_aa: CATSDRTSGTYNEQFF; cdr3_nt: TGTGCCACCAGTGACCGGACTAGCGGGACATACAATGAGCAGTTCTTC
clone_size: once; v_call: TRBV5-4; d_call: NA; j_call: TRBJ2-5; cdr3_aa: CASSAPPGQQETQYF; cdr3_nt: TGTGCCAGCAGCGCCCCGCCGGGACAACAAGAGACCCAGTACTTC
clone_size: NA; v_call: TRBV6-2/TRBV6-3; d_call: NA; j_call: TRBJ2-1; cdr3_aa: CASSEYRVGNEQFF; cdr3_nt: TGTGCCAGCAGCGAATACAGGGTTGGCAATGAGCAGTTCTTC
clone_size: few; v_call: TRBV3-1/TRBV3-2; d_call: NA; j_call: TRBJ2-1; cdr3_aa: CASSPEFGSSSYNEQFF; cdr3_nt: TGTGCCAGCAGCCCCGAGTTTGGGTCTAGCTCCTACAATGAGCAGTTCTTC
clone_size: NA; v_call: TRBV28; d_call: TRBD1; j_call: TRBJ2-7; cdr3_aa: CASSSPGQGSYEQYF; cdr3_nt: TGTGCCAGCAGTTCTCCGGGACAGGGCTCCTACGAGCAGTACTTC
clone_size: NA; v_call: TRBV5-5; d_call: TRBD1; j_call: TRBJ2-7; cdr3_aa: CASSLRDSYEQYF; cdr3_nt: TGTGCCAGCAGCCTCCGGGACAGCTACGAGCAGTACTTC
clone_size: NA; v_call: TRBV5-4; d_call: NA; j_call: TRBJ2-5; cdr3_aa: CASSFRAGQETQYF; cdr3_nt: TGTGCCAGCAGCTTTCGGGCGGGGCAAGAGACCCAGTACTTC
clone_size: NA; v_call: TRBV29-1; d_call: NA; j_call: TRBJ1-1; cdr3_aa: CSVATGEAFF; cdr3_nt: TGCAGCGTTGCGACAGGTGAAGCTTTCTTT
clone_size: once; v_call: TRBV11-2; d_call: TRBD1; j_call: TRBJ1-4; cdr3_aa: CASSSSQGAGEKLFF; cdr3_nt: TGTGCCAGCAGCTCATCGCAGGGGGCGGGTGAAAAACTGTTTTTT
clone_size: once; v_call: TRBV6-2/TRBV6-3; d_call: NA; j_call: TRBJ1-3; cdr3_aa: CASSYERGNTIYF; cdr3_nt: TGTGCCAGCAGTTACGAGAGGGGAAACACCATATATTTT
clone_size: NA; v_call: TRBV5-4; d_call: NA; j_call: TRBJ1-2; cdr3_aa: CASSSWDSWEGYTF; cdr3_nt: TGTGCCAGCAGCTCCTGGGACTCTTGGGAAGGCTACACCTTC
clone_size: NA; v_call: TRBV18; d_call: TRBD2; j_call: TRBJ2-6; cdr3_aa: CASSPWTSGVSGANVLTF; cdr3_nt: TGTGCCAGCTCACCATGGACTAGCGGGGTCTCTGGGGCCAACGTCCTGACTTTC
clone_size: NA; v_call: TRBV2; d_call: TRBD1; j_call: TRBJ1-1; cdr3_aa: CATQDRWNTEAFF; cdr3_nt: TGTGCCACCCAGGACAGGTGGAACACTGAAGCTTTCTTT
clone_size: NA; v_call: TRBV7-9; d_call: NA; j_call: TRBJ1-4; cdr3_aa: CASSLNEKLFF; cdr3_nt: TGTGCCAGCAGCCTCAATGAAAAACTGTTTTTT
clone_size: NA; v_call: TRBV7-2; d_call: NA; j_call: TRBJ2-3; cdr3_aa: CASRASTDTQYF; cdr3_nt: TGTGCCAGCAGAGCCAGCACAGATACGCAGTATTTT
clone_size: NA; v_call: TRBV6-5; d_call: NA; j_call: TRBJ1-5; cdr3_aa: CASSTLDKSNQPQHF; cdr3_nt: TGTGCCAGCAGTACACTCGACAAGAGCAATCAGCCCCAGCATTTT
clone_size: NA; v_call: TRBV3-1/TRBV3-2; d_call: TRBD2; j_call: TRBJ2-7; cdr3_aa: CASSSGLGLEQYF; cdr3_nt: TGTGCCAGCAGCTCGGGACTAGGTCTCGAGCAGTACTTC
clone_size: NA; v_call: TRBV5-4; d_call: NA; j_call: TRBJ1-5; cdr3_aa: CASSLGGNTNQPQHF; cdr3_nt: TGTGCCAGCAGCTTGGGAGGGAACACCAATCAGCCCCAGCATTTT
clone_size: NA; v_call: TRBV28; d_call: NA; j_call: TRBJ1-5; cdr3_aa: CASRYRENQPQHF; cdr3_nt: TGTGCCAGCAGATACAGGGAAAATCAGCCCCAGCATTTT
clone_size: NA; v_call: TRBV5-4; d_call: NA; j_call: TRBJ2-4; cdr3_aa: CASSLGPSRRGENIQYF; cdr3_nt: TGTGCCAGCAGCCTGGGACCCTCGCGTCGCGGTGAAAACATTCAGTACTTC
clone_size: NA; v_call: TRBV12-3/TRBV12-4; d_call: TRBD1; j_call: TRBJ1-1; cdr3_aa: CASSPGGAEAFF; cdr3_nt: TGTGCCAGCAGCCCAGGGGGAGCTGAAGCTTTCTTT
clone_size: NA; v_call: TRBV5-1; d_call: TRBD1; j_call: TRBJ1-2; cdr3_aa: CASSESPGQGYYGGYTF; cdr3_nt: TGCGCCAGCAGCGAGAGCCCGGGACAGGGGTACTATGGAGGCTACACCTTC
clone_size: few; v_call: TRBV29-1; d_call: NA; j_call: TRBJ2-7; cdr3_aa: CSVDGGSYEQYF; cdr3_nt: TGCAGCGTTGACGGGGGATCCTACGAGCAGTACTTC
clone_size: NA; v_call: TRBV29-1; d_call: TRBD2; j_call: TRBJ2-7; cdr3_aa: CSVREREFSYEQYF; cdr3_nt: TGCAGCGTTCGCGAGCGGGAGTTCTCCTACGAGCAGTACTTC
clone_size: NA; v_call: TRBV10-3; d_call: TRBD1; j_call: TRBJ1-1; cdr3_aa: CAIKGQGDVGTEAFF; cdr3_nt: TGTGCCATCAAGGGACAGGGGGATGTAGGTACTGAAGCTTTCTTT
clone_size: NA; v_call: TRBV2; d_call: NA; j_call: TRBJ1-5; cdr3_aa: CASSQTGSNQPQHF; cdr3_nt: TGTGCCAGCAGCCAAACAGGGTCCAATCAGCCCCAGCATTTT
clone_size: once; v_call: TRBV11-2; d_call: NA; j_call: TRBJ2-5; cdr3_aa: CASSPDPYQETQYF; cdr3_nt: TGTGCCAGCAGCCCAGATCCGTACCAAGAGACCCAGTACTTC
clone_size: NA; v_call: TRBV10-1; d_call: NA; j_call: TRBJ1-2; cdr3_aa: CASSESGGRSYTF; cdr3_nt: TGCGCCAGCAGTGAGTCGGGGGGTAGGAGCTACACCTTC
clone_size: NA; v_call: TRBV11-3; d_call: NA; j_call: TRBJ2-5; cdr3_aa: CASSPTGTRETQYF; cdr3_nt: TGTGCCAGCAGCCCCACGGGGACTCGAGAGACCCAGTACTTC
clone_size: NA; v_call: TRBV18; d_call: TRBD1; j_call: TRBJ2-5; cdr3_aa: CASSYGQGGETQYF; cdr3_nt: TGTGCCAGCTCCTACGGACAGGGTGGCGAGACCCAGTACTTC
clone_size: NA; v_call: TRBV3-1/TRBV3-2; d_call: NA; j_call: TRBJ2-3; cdr3_aa: CASSPTLSTDTQYF; cdr3_nt: TGTGCCAGCAGCCCCACTTTGAGCACAGATACGCAGTATTTT
clone_size: few; v_call: TRBV9; d_call: NA; j_call: TRBJ1-1; cdr3_aa: CASSPRVGNTEAFF; cdr3_nt: TGTGCCAGCAGCCCCCGGGTCGGCAACACTGAAGCTTTCTTT
clone_size: NA; v_call: TRBV28; d_call: TRBD1; j_call: TRBJ1-1; cdr3_aa: CASPPNRGTGSPNTEAFF; cdr3_nt: TGTGCCAGCCCCCCTAACCGCGGGACAGGGAGTCCGAACACTGAAGCTTTCTTT
clone_size: NA; v_call: TRBV30; d_call: TRBD2; j_call: TRBJ2-1; cdr3_aa: CAEGGEDNEQFF; cdr3_nt: TGTGCCGAGGGAGGGGAGGACAATGAGCAGTTCTTC
clone_size: NA; v_call: TRBV30; d_call: NA; j_call: TRBJ1-1; cdr3_aa: CAWRRGREAFF; cdr3_nt: TGTGCCTGGAGGCGGGGACGCGAAGCTTTCTTT
clone_size: NA; v_call: TRBV28; d_call: TRBD1; j_call: TRBJ1-2; cdr3_aa: CASSRRDRVDYGYTF; cdr3_nt: TGTGCCAGCAGCCGCCGGGACAGGGTTGACTATGGCTACACCTTC
clone_size: NA; v_call: TRBV19; d_call: NA; j_call: TRBJ2-6; cdr3_aa: CASSTGTKGGSGANVLTF; cdr3_nt: TGTGCCAGTAGTACCGGGACTAAGGGGGGATCTGGGGCCAACGTCCTGACTTTC
clone_size: NA; v_call: TRBV3-1/TRBV3-2; d_call: NA; j_call: TRBJ2-7; cdr3_aa: CASSQQGTPSYEQYF; cdr3_nt: TGTGCCAGCAGCCAACAGGGGACGCCCTCCTACGAGCAGTACTTC
clone_size: once; v_call: TRBV18; d_call: NA; j_call: TRBJ1-4; cdr3_aa: CASSPPSRGEEKLFF; cdr3_nt: TGTGCCAGCTCACCTCCTAGTCGCGGAGAGGAAAAACTGTTTTTT
clone_size: NA; v_call: TRBV11-3; d_call: TRBD1; j_call: TRBJ1-1; cdr3_aa: CASSPGAGTGNTEAFF; cdr3_nt: TGTGCCAGCAGTCCGGGTGCCGGGACAGGGAACACTGAAGCTTTCTTT
clone_size: NA; v_call: TRBV5-1; d_call: TRBD2; j_call: TRBJ2-1; cdr3_aa: CASSLSEAGGTYNEQFF; cdr3_nt: TGCGCCAGCAGCTTGTCCGAAGCGGGAGGCACCTACAATGAGCAGTTCTTC
clone_size: NA; v_call: TRBV15; d_call: NA; j_call: TRBJ1-1; cdr3_aa: CATSRDLAGGTEAFF; cdr3_nt: TGTGCCACCAGCAGAGATCTTGCGGGGGGGACTGAAGCTTTCTTT
clone_size: once; v_call: TRBV5-1; d_call: TRBD1; j_call: TRBJ2-7; cdr3_aa: CASSFSPGQGVYEQYF; cdr3_nt: TGCGCCAGCAGCTTCTCTCCGGGACAGGGGGTATACGAGCAGTACTTC
clone_size: NA; v_call: TRBV2; d_call: TRBD2; j_call: TRBJ2-2; cdr3_aa: CASSVARGGPTGELFF; cdr3_nt: TGTGCCAGCAGTGTCGCGCGGGGGGGGCCTACCGGGGAGCTGTTTTTT
clone_size: NA; v_call: TRBV5-1; d_call: NA; j_call: TRBJ1-4; cdr3_aa: CASRGGATTNEKLFF; cdr3_nt: TGCGCCAGCCGCGGTGGGGCTACAACTAATGAAAAACTGTTTTTT
clone_size: NA; v_call: TRBV6-5; d_call: TRBD1; j_call: TRBJ2-2; cdr3_aa: CASRRQGSNTGELFF; cdr3_nt: TGTGCCAGCAGGCGACAGGGCTCGAACACCGGGGAGCTGTTTTTT
clone_size: NA; v_call: TRBV15; d_call: NA; j_call: TRBJ2-1; cdr3_aa: CATGRETGVLGNEQFF; cdr3_nt: TGTGCCACCGGGCGAGAAACGGGGGTCCTTGGGAATGAGCAGTTCTTC
clone_size: NA; v_call: TRBV4-1; d_call: NA; j_call: TRBJ2-1; cdr3_aa: CASSQDPYYNEQFF; cdr3_nt: TGCGCCAGCAGCCAAGACCCTTACTACAATGAGCAGTTCTTC
clone_size: NA; v_call: TRBV7-2; d_call: NA; j_call: TRBJ2-2; cdr3_aa: CASSLDAGMFTGELFF; cdr3_nt: TGTGCCAGCAGCTTAGATGCAGGGATGTTCACCGGGGAGCTGTTTTTT